These T cell receptor beta chains were read from a single sample in a study of control samples from healthy donors and cancer patients. Assay: immunoSEQ multiplex PCR; the TCRdb copy retains only in-frame clones and omits some. The data contain approximately 94,000 clones, roughly 83% of them singletons. The source material was PBMCs. Source of these receptors: a man between 65 and 79 years old with lung cancer. CDR3s leave out the opening cysteine and the closing phenylalanine or tryptophan. A D gene is named only where the DNA matches it firmly.

v_gene	d_gene	CDR3aa
TRBV5-1	-	ASSLLGNMNTEAF
TRBV7-9	TRBD2	ASSPPWLAGGTGELF
TRBV5-8	-	ASRRRNQPQH
TRBV6-5	-	ASKQTGANYGYT
TRBV2	-	ASKKETQY
TRBV7-7	-	ASSPPGLYNEQF
TRBV7-6	TRBD2	ASSPRGDEQY
TRBV10-1	TRBD2	ASSERASGQETQY
TRBV3-1/TRBV3-2	-	ASSQDLRGVTDTQY
TRBV7-5	-	ARRCNFTRYNEQF
TRBV2	-	ASSTEARQPQH
TRBV7-2	-	ASSSKGGPSYNEQF
TRBV2	-	ASSENGRFIDGYT
TRBV6-4	-	ASSEGAGTEAF
TRBV28	-	ASTLGRTNSPLH
TRBV3-1/TRBV3-2	TRBD1	ASSQGDRGTGELF
TRBV18	TRBD1	ASSPARTGIDQPQH
TRBV6-6	TRBD2	ASSSGAYEQY
TRBV5-1	-	ASSLWTPGANYGYT
TRBV9	TRBD2	ASSVGFSGLSTDTQY
TRBV30	-	AWFDGGRAY
TRBV24-1	-	ATRSQGENEQF
TRBV6-5	TRBD1	ASSYLTTGINNEQF
TRBV7-2	-	ASSFPGQPQH
TRBV4-1	-	ASSEGTGRVNQPQH
TRBV9	-	ASSVGRFNYGYT
TRBV7-3	-	ASSLTQGNGYT